Listed below are T cell receptor beta chains from one sample, sequenced in a study of identical twins. TCRdb analysed the 5' RACE reads with MiXCR anew, one entry per CDR3 protein. The sample lists around 490,000 distinct CDR3 sequences, about 16% occurring once. The sample was also linked to a second study, of yellow fever vaccine responses in identical twins.

Source material: CD4+ T cells sorted from blood. These receptors originate from a woman younger than 30 in good health. The CDR3 runs from the conserved cysteine through the conserved F or W. The D gene is left open where the match is weak. Size tells how often a clone was seen (once, few, many) or the class of an expanded clone, and some rows leave it out.

size: NA
V: TRBV15
J: TRBJ2-3
D: NA
CDR3: CATSTPGRNTQYF
DNA: TGTGCCACCAGCACCCCGGGGAGGAATACGCAGTATTTT

size: few
V: TRBV5-1
J: TRBJ1-1
D: NA
CDR3: CASSLEVGSTEAFF
DNA: TGCGCCAGCAGCTTGGAGGTGGGCTCCACTGAAGCTTTCTTT

size: many
V: TRBV5-6
J: TRBJ2-7
D: NA
CDR3: CASSARRLAYEQYF
DNA: TGTGCCAGCAGCGCGAGACGGTTAGCCTACGAGCAGTACTTC

size: NA
V: TRBV5-1
J: TRBJ2-3
D: TRBD2
CDR3: CASSLPSGGDPPGADTQYF
DNA: TGCGCCAGCAGCCTCCCTAGCGGGGGGGACCCCCCTGGGGCAGATACGCAGTATTTT

size: NA
V: TRBV24-1
J: TRBJ2-1
D: NA
CDR3: CATTDSYNEQFF
DNA: TGTGCCACCACGGACAGCTACAATGAGCAGTTCTTC

size: few
V: TRBV20-1
J: TRBJ2-5
D: TRBD2
CDR3: CSASELAGGPAETQYF
DNA: TGCAGTGCTAGTGAGCTAGCGGGGGGCCCGGCGGAGACCCAGTACTTC

size: few
V: TRBV20-1
J: TRBJ2-3
D: NA
CDR3: CSAWGEPGTDTQYF
DNA: TGCAGTGCCTGGGGGGAGCCCGGCACAGATACGCAGTATTTT

size: few
V: TRBV7-6
J: TRBJ2-3
D: TRBD2
CDR3: CASSPTGLAVSTDTQYF
DNA: TGTGCCAGCAGCCCCACGGGACTAGCGGTTAGCACAGATACGCAGTATTTT

size: NA
V: TRBV12-3/TRBV12-4
J: TRBJ1-1
D: NA
CDR3: CASSLVAGPMNTEAFF
DNA: TGTGCCAGCAGTTTAGTAGCGGGACCTATGAACACTGAAGCTTTCTTT

size: NA
V: TRBV5-1
J: TRBJ2-7
D: NA
CDR3: CASSLAVGGPDEQYF
DNA: TGCGCCAGCAGCTTGGCCGTGGGGGGACCGGACGAGCAGTACTTC

size: NA
V: TRBV5-1
J: TRBJ1-1
D: NA
CDR3: CASTLPGIGTEAFF
DNA: TGCGCCAGCACCCTTCCCGGGATTGGCACTGAAGCTTTCTTT

size: NA
V: TRBV20-1
J: TRBJ2-3
D: TRBD2
CDR3: CSAPRSGNTDTQYF
DNA: TGCAGTGCTCCTCGCAGCGGGAACACAGATACGCAGTATTTT

size: few
V: TRBV20-1
J: TRBJ2-3
D: NA
CDR3: CSARPRTSWTDTQYF
DNA: TGCAGTGCTAGACCTAGAACTAGTTGGACAGATACGCAGTATTTT

size: few
V: TRBV11-3
J: TRBJ2-3
D: NA
CDR3: CASSPGRGTDTQYF
DNA: TGTGCCAGCAGCCCCGGACGAGGCACAGATACGCAGTATTTT

size: NA
V: TRBV15
J: TRBJ2-2
D: NA
CDR3: CATSRGGAGELFF
DNA: TGTGCCACCAGCAGAGGGGGGGCCGGGGAGCTGTTTTTT

size: NA
V: TRBV20-1
J: TRBJ1-2
D: NA
CDR3: CSAREVGYGYTF
DNA: TGCAGTGCTAGGGAGGTAGGGTATGGCTACACCTTC

size: few
V: TRBV20-1
J: TRBJ2-5
D: NA
CDR3: CSVLAGVETQYF
DNA: TGCAGTGTCCTCGCTGGCGTTGAGACCCAGTACTTC

size: many
V: TRBV5-1
J: TRBJ2-1
D: TRBD1
CDR3: CASSLETGQYNEQFF
DNA: TGCGCCAGCAGCTTGGAGACAGGGCAGTACAATGAGCAGTTCTTC

size: once
V: TRBV7-3
J: TRBJ2-5
D: NA
CDR3: CASSLGQGVIGETQYF
DNA: TGTGCCAGCAGCCTCGGGCAGGGTGTTATAGGAGAGACCCAGTACTTC

size: few
V: TRBV7-3
J: TRBJ2-1
D: NA
CDR3: CASSLGSGPFNEQFF
DNA: TGTGCCAGCAGCTTAGGTTCGGGTCCGTTCAATGAGCAGTTCTTC

size: NA
V: TRBV11-2
J: TRBJ2-3
D: NA
CDR3: CASSRGFTDTQYF
DNA: TGTGCCAGCAGTAGGGGTTTCACAGATACGCAGTATTTT

size: few
V: TRBV28
J: TRBJ2-7
D: NA
CDR3: CASSGDASYEQYF
DNA: TGTGCCAGTTCCGGGGACGCATCCTACGAGCAGTACTTC

size: few
V: TRBV6-5
J: TRBJ2-3
D: TRBD2
CDR3: CASSSSSLATDTQYF
DNA: TGTGCCAGCAGTTCCTCCTCACTAGCGACAGATACGCAGTATTTT

size: NA
V: TRBV12-3/TRBV12-4
J: TRBJ2-6
D: NA
CDR3: CASSARGGSAGANVLTF
DNA: TGTGCCAGCAGTGCCAGAGGGGGGAGCGCTGGGGCCAACGTCCTGACTTTC

size: few
V: TRBV12-3/TRBV12-4
J: TRBJ2-6
D: NA
CDR3: CASSLRRLGQSGANVLTF
DNA: TGTGCCAGCAGTTTGAGGAGGTTGGGTCAATCTGGGGCCAACGTCCTGACTTTC

size: many
V: TRBV11-2
J: TRBJ2-2
D: NA
CDR3: CASSLSVGMVFF
DNA: TGTGCCAGCAGCTTATCTGTGGGGATGGTGTTTTTT

size: few
V: TRBV28
J: TRBJ1-6
D: NA
CDR3: CASKAYNSPLHF
DNA: TGTGCCAGCAAAGCCTATAATTCACCCCTCCACTTT

size: NA
V: TRBV20-1
J: TRBJ2-1
D: NA
CDR3: CSARDTGFSYNEQFF
DNA: TGCAGTGCTAGAGATACGGGGTTCTCCTACAATGAGCAGTTCTTC

size: NA
V: TRBV20-1
J: TRBJ2-1
D: TRBD2
CDR3: CSAHKVPLAGTSSAHNEQFF
DNA: TGCAGTGCTCACAAAGTTCCGCTAGCGGGGACGAGTTCTGCTCACAATGAGCAGTTCTTC

size: few
V: TRBV27
J: TRBJ1-1
D: NA
CDR3: CVSTGMNEAFF
DNA: TGTGTGAGTACAGGGATGAATGAAGCTTTCTTT

size: few
V: TRBV4-1
J: TRBJ2-3
D: NA
CDR3: CASSQVTTTDTQYF
DNA: TGCGCCAGCAGCCAAGTGACTACGACAGATACGCAGTATTTT

size: NA
V: TRBV19
J: TRBJ1-5
D: NA
CDR3: CASSMYQRDQPQHF
DNA: TGTGCCAGTAGTATGTACCAGAGGGATCAGCCCCAGCATTTT

size: NA
V: TRBV19
J: TRBJ2-2
D: NA
CDR3: CASRWGAGELFF
DNA: TGTGCCAGTAGATGGGGGGCCGGGGAGCTGTTTTTT

size: NA
V: TRBV29-1
J: TRBJ2-5
D: TRBD1
CDR3: CSVGTGVETQYF
DNA: TGCAGCGTCGGGACAGGGGTAGAGACCCAGTACTTC

size: NA
V: TRBV3-1
J: TRBJ2-7
D: NA
CDR3: CASSQGTGQYF
DNA: TGTGCCAGCAGCCAAGGAACCGGGCAGTACTTC

size: few
V: TRBV7-8
J: TRBJ2-1
D: NA
CDR3: CASRPVVAPGYNEQFF
DNA: TGTGCCAGCAGGCCTGTTGTAGCTCCTGGGTACAATGAGCAGTTCTTC

size: many
V: TRBV12-3/TRBV12-4
J: TRBJ2-3
D: NA
CDR3: CASTHRQTSTDTQYF
DNA: TGTGCCAGCACCCATCGACAGACAAGCACAGATACGCAGTATTTT

size: NA
V: TRBV20-1
J: TRBJ1-1
D: NA
CDR3: CSASGGGYAEAFF
DNA: TGCAGTGCTTCGGGCGGGGGTTACGCTGAAGCTTTCTTT

size: few
V: TRBV20-1
J: TRBJ2-2
D: NA
CDR3: CSAQGLGTGELFF
DNA: TGCAGTGCACAAGGGCTTGGCACCGGGGAGCTGTTTTTT

size: NA
V: TRBV29-1
J: TRBJ2-7
D: NA
CDR3: CSVEGPGTYEQYF
DNA: TGCAGCGTTGAAGGTCCTGGGACCTACGAGCAGTACTTC

size: few
V: TRBV7-2
J: TRBJ1-1
D: NA
CDR3: CASSHLAAFF
DNA: TGTGCCAGCAGCCACCTGGCAGCTTTCTTT

size: few
V: TRBV10-3
J: TRBJ1-6
D: TRBD1
CDR3: CAISPTGNNSPLHF
DNA: TGTGCCATCAGCCCGACAGGGAATAATTCACCCCTCCACTTT

size: NA
V: TRBV14
J: TRBJ2-1
D: NA
CDR3: CASSRRHFISYNEQFF
DNA: TGTGCCAGCAGCCGTCGACATTTTATCTCCTACAATGAGCAGTTCTTC

size: NA
V: TRBV28
J: TRBJ2-3
D: NA
CDR3: CASQQGFYTQYF
DNA: TGTGCCAGTCAACAGGGTTTTTATACGCAGTATTTT

size: few
V: TRBV2
J: TRBJ2-1
D: TRBD2
CDR3: CASSGTSGRRNEQFF
DNA: TGTGCCAGCAGTGGGACTAGCGGGAGGCGTAATGAGCAGTTCTTC